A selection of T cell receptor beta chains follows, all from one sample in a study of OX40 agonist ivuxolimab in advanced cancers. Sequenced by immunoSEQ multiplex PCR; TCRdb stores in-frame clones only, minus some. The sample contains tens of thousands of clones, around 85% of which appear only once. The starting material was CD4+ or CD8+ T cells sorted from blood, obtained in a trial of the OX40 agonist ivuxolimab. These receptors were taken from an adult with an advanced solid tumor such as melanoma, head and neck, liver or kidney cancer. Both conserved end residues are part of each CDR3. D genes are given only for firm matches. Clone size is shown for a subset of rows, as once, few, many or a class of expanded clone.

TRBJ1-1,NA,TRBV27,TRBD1,CASSLSQGRLLNTEAFF,TGTGCCAGCAGTTTATCACAGGGGCGCTTACTGAACACTGAAGCTTTCTTT
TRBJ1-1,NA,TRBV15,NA,CATSPRKGMNTEAFF,TGTGCCACCAGCCCCCGGAAGGGTATGAACACTGAAGCTTTCTTT
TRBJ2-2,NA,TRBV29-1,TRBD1,CSVVPGQGAGELFF,TGCAGCGTTGTTCCGGGACAGGGGGCCGGGGAGCTGTTTTTT
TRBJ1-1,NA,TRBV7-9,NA,CASSPEAGARGTEAFF,TGTGCCAGCAGCCCAGAGGCAGGGGCGAGAGGCACTGAAGCTTTCTTT
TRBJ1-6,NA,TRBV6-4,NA,CASRDRSYNSPLHF,TGTGCCAGCAGAGACCGCTCCTATAATTCACCCCTCCACTTT
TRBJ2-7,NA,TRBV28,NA,CASSLFLTAAYEQYF,TGTGCCAGCAGTTTATTCCTCACAGCTGCCTACGAGCAGTACTTC
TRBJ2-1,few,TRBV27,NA,CASSFSGSYNEQFF,TGTGCCAGCAGCTTTAGCGGCTCCTACAATGAGCAGTTCTTC
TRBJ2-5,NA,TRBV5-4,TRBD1,CASSFKIWTGKAETQYF,TGTGCCAGCAGCTTTAAGATTTGGACAGGGAAGGCGGAGACCCAGTACTTC
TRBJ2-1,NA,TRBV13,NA,CASSLGPNEQFF,TGTGCCAGCAGCTTAGGCCCAAATGAGCAGTTCTTC
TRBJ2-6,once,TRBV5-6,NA,CASSLGGSGANVLTF,TGTGCCAGCAGCTTGGGGGGCTCTGGGGCCAACGTCCTGACTTTC